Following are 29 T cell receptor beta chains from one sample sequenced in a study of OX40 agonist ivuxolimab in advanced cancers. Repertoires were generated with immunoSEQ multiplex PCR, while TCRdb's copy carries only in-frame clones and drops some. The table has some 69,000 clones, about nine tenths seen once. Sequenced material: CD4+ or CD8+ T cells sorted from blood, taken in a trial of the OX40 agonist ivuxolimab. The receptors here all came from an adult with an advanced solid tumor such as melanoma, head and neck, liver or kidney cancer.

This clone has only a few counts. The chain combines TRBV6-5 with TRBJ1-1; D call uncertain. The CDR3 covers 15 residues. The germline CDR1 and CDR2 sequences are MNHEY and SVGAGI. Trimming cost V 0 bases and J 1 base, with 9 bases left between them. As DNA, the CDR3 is TGTGCCAGCAGTTACTCGGGCTACAAGAACACTGAAGCTTTCTTT. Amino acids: CASSYSGYKNTEAFF.

The CDR3: CASSLGFGELFF. The CDR3 coding sequence is TGTGCCAGCAGTTTAGGGTTCGGGGAGCTGTTTTTT. The rearrangement joins TRBV27 to TRBJ2-2; D uncertain. The CDR3 extends over 12 amino acids. Trimming left V 2 bases short and J 7 bases short, with 5 bases between. Germline lookup yields CDR1 MNHEY and CDR2 SMNVEV (reference sequence).

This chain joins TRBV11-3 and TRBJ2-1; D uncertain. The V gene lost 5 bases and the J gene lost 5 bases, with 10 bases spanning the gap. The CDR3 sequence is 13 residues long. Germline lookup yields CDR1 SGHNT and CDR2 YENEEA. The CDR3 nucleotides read TGTGCCAGCAGCCCCGGACCTAACAATGAGCAGTTCTTC. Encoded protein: CASSPGPNNEQFF.

The CDR3 nucleotides are TGTGCCAGCAGCGAGAGACTAGCGGGAGACGGGGAGCTGTTTTTT. Protein: CASSERLAGDGELFF. The chain has TRBV7-2 and TRBJ2-2; 12 nucleotides agree with TRBD2. The germline CDR1 and CDR2 sequences are SGHTA and FQGNSA. The CDR3 is made up of 15 amino acids. J gave up 7 bases and V 5 bases, and 5 bases lay outside the gene matches.

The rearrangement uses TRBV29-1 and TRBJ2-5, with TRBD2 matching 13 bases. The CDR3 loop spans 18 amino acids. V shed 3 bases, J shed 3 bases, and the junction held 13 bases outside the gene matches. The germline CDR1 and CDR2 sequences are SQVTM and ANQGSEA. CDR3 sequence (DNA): TGCAGCGTTGAGTGGGGACTAGCGGGATTGGGTTGGAAAGAGACCCAGTACTTC. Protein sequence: CSVEWGLAGLGWKETQYF.

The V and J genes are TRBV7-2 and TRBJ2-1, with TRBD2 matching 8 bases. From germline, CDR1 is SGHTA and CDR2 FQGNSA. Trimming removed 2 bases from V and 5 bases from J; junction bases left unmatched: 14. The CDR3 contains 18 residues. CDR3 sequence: CASSLPTGGGRLHNEQFF. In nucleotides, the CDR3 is TGTGCCAGCAGCTTACCTACCGGGGGGGGGAGACTCCACAATGAGCAGTTCTTC.

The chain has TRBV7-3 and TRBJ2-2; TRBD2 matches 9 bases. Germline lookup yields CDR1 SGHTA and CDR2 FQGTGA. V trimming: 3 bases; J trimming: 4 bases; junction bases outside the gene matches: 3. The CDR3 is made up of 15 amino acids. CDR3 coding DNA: TGTGCCAGCAGCTTCGAGACTAGCGGCACCGGGGAGCTGTTTTTT. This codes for CASSFETSGTGELFF.

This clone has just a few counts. The CDR3: CASSWDRVGQPQHF. In DNA form, the CDR3 reads TGCGCCAGCAGCTGGGACAGGGTTGGCCAGCCCCAGCATTTT. The chain couples TRBV4-1 to TRBJ1-5; 9 bases fit TRBD1. CDR1 is MGHRA and CDR2 is YSYEKL in the germline V gene. The CDR3 covers 14 residues. V shed 5 bases and J 7 bases; nucleotides not matched to a gene: 6.

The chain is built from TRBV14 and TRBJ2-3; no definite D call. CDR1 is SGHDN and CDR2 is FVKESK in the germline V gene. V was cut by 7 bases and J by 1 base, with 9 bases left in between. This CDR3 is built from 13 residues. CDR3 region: CASNPQGTDTQYF. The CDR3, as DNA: TGTGCCAGCAATCCCCAAGGCACAGATACGCAGTATTTT. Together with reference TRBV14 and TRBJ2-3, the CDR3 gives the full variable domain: EAGVTQFPSHSVIEKGQTVTLRCDPISGHDNLYWYRRVMGKEIKFLLHFVKESKQDESGMPNNRFLAERTGGTYSTLKVQPAELEDSGVYFCASNPQGTDTQYFGPGTRLTVL.

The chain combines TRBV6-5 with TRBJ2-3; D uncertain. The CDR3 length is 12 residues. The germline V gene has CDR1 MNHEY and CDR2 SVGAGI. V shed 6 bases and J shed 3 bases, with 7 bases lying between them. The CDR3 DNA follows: TGTGCCAGCAGCCCAGGTACAGATACGCAGTATTTT. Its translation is CASSPGTDTQYF.

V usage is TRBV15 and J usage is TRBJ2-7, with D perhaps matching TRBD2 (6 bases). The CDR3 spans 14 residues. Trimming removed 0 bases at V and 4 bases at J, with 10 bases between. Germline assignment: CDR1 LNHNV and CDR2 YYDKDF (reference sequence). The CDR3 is CATSRDRGRYEQYF. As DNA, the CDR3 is TGTGCCACCAGCAGAGATCGGGGGAGGTACGAGCAGTACTTC.

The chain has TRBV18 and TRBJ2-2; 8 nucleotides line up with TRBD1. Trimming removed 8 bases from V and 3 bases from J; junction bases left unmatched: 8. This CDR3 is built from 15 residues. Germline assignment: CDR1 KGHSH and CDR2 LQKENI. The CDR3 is CASRVRDRYTGELFF. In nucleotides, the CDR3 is TGTGCCAGCAGAGTTCGGGACAGGTACACCGGGGAGCTGTTTTTT.

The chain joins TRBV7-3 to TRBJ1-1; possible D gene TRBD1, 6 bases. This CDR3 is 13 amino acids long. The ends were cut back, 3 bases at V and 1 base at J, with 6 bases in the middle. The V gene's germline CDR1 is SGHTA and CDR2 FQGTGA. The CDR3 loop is CASSLGANTEAFF. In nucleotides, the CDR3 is TGTGCCAGCAGCTTGGGGGCGAACACTGAAGCTTTCTTT.

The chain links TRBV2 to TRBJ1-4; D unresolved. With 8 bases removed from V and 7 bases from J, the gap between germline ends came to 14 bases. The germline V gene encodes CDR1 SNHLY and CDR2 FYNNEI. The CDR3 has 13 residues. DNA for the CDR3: TGTGCCAGCCATATTACCGGTGTTGAAAAACTGTTTTTT. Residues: CASHITGVEKLFF.

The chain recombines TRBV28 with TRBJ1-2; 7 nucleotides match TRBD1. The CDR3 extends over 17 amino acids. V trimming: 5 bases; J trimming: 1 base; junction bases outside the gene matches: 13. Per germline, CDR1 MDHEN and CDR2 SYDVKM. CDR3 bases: TGTGCCAGCAGTCCGTCTTACAGGGGACCATTTAACTATGGCTACACCTTC. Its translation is CASSPSYRGPFNYGYTF.

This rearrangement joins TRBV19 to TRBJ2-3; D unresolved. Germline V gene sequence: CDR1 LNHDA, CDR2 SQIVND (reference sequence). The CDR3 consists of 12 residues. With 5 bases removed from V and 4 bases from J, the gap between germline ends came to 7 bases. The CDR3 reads CASSLSSDTQYF. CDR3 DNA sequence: TGTGCCAGTAGTCTTTCCTCAGATACGCAGTATTTT.

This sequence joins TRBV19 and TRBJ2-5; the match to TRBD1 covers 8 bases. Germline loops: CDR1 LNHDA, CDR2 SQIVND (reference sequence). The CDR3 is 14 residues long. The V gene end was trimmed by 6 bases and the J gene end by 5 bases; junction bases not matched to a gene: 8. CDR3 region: CASSSTGGKETQYF. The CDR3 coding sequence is TGTGCCAGTAGCTCAACAGGGGGTAAGGAGACCCAGTACTTC.

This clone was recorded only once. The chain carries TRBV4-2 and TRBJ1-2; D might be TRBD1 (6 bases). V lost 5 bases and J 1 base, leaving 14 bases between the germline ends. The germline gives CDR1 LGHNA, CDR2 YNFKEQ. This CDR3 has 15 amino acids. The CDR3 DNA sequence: TGTGCCAGCAGCGCCCCGGGACACTTTAACTATGGCTACACCTTC. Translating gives CASSAPGHFNYGYTF.

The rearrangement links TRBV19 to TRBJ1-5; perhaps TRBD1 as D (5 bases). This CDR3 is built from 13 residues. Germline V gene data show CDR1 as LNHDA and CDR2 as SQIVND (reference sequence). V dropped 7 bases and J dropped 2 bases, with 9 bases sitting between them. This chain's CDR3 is CASTEQGNQPQHF. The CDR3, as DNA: TGTGCCAGTACCGAACAGGGCAATCAGCCCCAGCATTTT.

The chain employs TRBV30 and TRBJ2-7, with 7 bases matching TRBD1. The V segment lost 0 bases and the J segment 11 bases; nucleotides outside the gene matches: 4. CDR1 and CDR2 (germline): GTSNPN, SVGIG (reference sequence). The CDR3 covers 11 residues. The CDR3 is CAWSVQGEKYF. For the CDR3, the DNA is TGTGCCTGGAGTGTCCAGGGGGAGAAGTACTTC.

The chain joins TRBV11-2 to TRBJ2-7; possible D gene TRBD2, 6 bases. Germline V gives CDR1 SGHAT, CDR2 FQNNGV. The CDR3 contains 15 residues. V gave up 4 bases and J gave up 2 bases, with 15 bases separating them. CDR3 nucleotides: TGTGCCAGCAGCTCAGGTGGACTATTGACCTACGAGCAGTACTTC. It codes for CASSSGGLLTYEQYF. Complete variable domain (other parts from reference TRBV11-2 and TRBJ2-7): EAGVAQSPRYKIIEKRQSVAFWCNPISGHATLYWYQQILGQGPKLLIQFQNNGVVDDSQLPKDRFSAERLKGVDSTLKIQPAKLEDSAVYLCASSSGGLLTYEQYFGPGTRLTVT.

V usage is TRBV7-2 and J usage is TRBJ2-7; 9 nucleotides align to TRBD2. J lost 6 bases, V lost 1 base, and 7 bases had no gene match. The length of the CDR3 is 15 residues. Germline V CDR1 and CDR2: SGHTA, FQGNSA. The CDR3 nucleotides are TGTGCCAGCAGCTTAGAAGCGGGAGGCGCCCGCGAGCAGTACTTC. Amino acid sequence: CASSLEAGGAREQYF.

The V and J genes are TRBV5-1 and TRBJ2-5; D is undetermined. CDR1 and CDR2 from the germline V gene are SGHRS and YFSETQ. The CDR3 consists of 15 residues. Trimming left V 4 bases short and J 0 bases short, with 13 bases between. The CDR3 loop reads CASSTGALNQETQYF. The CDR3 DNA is TGCGCCAGCAGCACTGGAGCGCTCAACCAAGAGACCCAGTACTTC.

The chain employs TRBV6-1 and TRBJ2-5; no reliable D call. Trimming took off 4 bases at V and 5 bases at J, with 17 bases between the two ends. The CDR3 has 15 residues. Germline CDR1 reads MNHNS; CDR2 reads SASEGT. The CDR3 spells CASSGANPGWETQYF. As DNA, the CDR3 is TGTGCCAGCAGTGGGGCCAACCCGGGTTGGGAGACCCAGTACTTC.

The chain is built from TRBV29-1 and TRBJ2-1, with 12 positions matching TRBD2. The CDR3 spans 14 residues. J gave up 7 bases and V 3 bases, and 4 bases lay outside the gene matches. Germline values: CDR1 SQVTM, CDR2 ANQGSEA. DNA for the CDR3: TGCAGCGTTGAGCCTAGCGGGAGGGGGAATGAGCAGTTCTTC. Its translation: CSVEPSGRGNEQFF.

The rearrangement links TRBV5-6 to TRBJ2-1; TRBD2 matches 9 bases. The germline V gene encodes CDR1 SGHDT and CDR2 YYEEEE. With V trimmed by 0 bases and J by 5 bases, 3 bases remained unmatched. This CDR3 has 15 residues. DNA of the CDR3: TGTGCCAGCAGCTTGGATTTAGCGGGAGACAATGAGCAGTTCTTC. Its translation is CASSLDLAGDNEQFF. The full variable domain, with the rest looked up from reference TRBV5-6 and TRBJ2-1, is DAGVTQSPTHLIKTRGQQVTLRCSPKSGHDTVSWYQQALGQGPQFIFQYYEEEERQRGNFPDRFSGHQFPNYSSELNVNALLLGDSALYLCASSLDLAGDNEQFFGPGTRLTVL.

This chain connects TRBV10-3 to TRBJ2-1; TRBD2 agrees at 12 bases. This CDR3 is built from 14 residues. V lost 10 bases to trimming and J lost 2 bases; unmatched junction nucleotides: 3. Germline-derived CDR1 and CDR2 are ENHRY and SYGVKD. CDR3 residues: CATRTSGAYNEQFF. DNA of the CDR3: TGTGCCACCAGGACTAGCGGGGCCTACAATGAGCAGTTCTTC.

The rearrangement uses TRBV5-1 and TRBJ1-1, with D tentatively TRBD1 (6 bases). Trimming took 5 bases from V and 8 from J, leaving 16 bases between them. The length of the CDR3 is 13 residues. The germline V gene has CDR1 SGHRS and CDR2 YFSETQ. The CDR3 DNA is TGCGCCAGCAGGGGGGCCCAGGGATCCGAAGCTTTCTTT. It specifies CASRGAQGSEAFF.

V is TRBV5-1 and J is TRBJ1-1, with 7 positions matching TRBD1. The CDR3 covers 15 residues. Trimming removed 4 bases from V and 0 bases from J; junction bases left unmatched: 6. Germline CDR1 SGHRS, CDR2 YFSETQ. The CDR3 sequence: CASSPLGQMNTEAFF. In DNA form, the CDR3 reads TGCGCCAGCAGCCCGTTGGGACAGATGAACACTGAAGCTTTCTTT.